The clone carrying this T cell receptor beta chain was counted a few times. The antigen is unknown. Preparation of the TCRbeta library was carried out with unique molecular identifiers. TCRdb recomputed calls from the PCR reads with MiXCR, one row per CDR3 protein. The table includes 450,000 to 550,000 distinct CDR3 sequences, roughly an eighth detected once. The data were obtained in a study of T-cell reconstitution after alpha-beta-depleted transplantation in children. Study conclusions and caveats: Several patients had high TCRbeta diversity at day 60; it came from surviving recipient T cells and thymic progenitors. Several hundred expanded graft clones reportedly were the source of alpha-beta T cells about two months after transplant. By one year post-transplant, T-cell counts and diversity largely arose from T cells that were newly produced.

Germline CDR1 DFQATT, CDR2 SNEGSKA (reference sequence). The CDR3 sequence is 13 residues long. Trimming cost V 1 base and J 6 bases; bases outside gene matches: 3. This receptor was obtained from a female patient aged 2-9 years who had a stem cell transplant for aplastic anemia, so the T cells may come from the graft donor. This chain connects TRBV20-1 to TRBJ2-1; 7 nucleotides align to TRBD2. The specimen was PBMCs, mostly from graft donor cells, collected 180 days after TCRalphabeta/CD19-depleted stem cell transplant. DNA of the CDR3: TGCAGTGCTAGAGGTAGCGGGTTCAATGAGCAGTTCTTC. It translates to CSARGSGFNEQFF.